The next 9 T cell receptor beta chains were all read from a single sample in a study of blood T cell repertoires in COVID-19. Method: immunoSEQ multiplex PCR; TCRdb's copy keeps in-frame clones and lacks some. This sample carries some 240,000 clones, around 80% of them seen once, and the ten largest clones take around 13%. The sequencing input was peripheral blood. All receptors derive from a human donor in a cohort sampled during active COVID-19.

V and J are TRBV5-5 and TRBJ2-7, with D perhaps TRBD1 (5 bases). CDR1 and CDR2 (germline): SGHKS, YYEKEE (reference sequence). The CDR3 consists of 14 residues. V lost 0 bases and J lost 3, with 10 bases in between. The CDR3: CASSLVPRDYEQYF. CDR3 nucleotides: TGTGCCAGCAGCTTGGTTCCCAGGGACTACGAGCAGTACTTC.

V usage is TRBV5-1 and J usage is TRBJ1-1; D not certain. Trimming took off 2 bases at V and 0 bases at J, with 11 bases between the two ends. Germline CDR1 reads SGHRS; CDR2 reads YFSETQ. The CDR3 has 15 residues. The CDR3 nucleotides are TGCGCCAGCAGCTTTCTCTTGGCCATGAACACTGAAGCTTTCTTT. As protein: CASSFLLAMNTEAFF.

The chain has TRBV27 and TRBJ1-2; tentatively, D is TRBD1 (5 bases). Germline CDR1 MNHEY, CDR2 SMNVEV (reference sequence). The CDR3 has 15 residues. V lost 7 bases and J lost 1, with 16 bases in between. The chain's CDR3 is CASKLSPTVNYGYTF. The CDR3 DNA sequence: TGTGCCAGCAAACTCTCCCCGACAGTTAACTATGGCTACACCTTC.

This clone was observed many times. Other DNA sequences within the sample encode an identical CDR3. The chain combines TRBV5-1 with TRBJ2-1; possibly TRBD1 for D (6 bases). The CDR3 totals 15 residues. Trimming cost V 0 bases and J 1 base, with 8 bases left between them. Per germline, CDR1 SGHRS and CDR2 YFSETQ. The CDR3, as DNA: TGCGCCAGCAGCTTGGGAGGGGGTTCCTACAATGAGCAGTTCTTC. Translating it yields CASSLGGGSYNEQFF. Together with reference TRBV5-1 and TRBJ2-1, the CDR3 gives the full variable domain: KAGVTQTPRYLIKTRGQQVTLSCSPISGHRSVSWYQQTPGQGLQFLFEYFSETQRNKGNFPGRFSGRQFSNSRSEMNVSTLELGDSALYLCASSLGGGSYNEQFFGPGTRLTVL.

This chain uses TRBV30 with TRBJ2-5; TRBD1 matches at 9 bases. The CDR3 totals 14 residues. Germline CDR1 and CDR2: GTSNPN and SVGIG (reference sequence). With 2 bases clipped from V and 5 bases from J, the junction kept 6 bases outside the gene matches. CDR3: CAWSPYRGLETQYF. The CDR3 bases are TGTGCCTGGAGTCCTTACAGGGGGCTGGAGACCCAGTACTTC.

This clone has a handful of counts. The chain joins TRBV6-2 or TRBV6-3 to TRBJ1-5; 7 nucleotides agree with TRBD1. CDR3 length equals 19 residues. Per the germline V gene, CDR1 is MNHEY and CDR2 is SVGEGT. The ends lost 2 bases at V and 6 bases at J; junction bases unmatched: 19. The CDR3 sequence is CASSYSRSTGLQGGQPQHF. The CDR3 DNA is TGTGCCAGCAGTTACAGTCGATCAACAGGCCTCCAGGGGGGTCAGCCCCAGCATTTT.

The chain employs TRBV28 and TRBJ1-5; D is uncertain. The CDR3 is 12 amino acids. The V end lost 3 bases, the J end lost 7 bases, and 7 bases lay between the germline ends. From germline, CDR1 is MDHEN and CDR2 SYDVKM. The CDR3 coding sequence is TGTGCCAGCAGTTTGGCTCTCCAGCCCCAGCATTTT. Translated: CASSLALQPQHF.

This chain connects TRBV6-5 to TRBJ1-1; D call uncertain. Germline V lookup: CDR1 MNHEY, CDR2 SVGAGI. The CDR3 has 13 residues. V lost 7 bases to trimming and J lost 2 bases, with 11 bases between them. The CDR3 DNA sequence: TGTGCCAGCACCCGAGGTTTAAACACTGAAGCTTTCTTT. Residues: CASTRGLNTEAFF.

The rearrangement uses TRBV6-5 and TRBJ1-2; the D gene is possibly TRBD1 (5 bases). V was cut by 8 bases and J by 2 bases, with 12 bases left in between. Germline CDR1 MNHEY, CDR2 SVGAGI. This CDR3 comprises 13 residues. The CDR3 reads CASLAGLNYGYTF. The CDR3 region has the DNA TGTGCCAGCCTGGCAGGGTTAAACTATGGCTACACCTTC.